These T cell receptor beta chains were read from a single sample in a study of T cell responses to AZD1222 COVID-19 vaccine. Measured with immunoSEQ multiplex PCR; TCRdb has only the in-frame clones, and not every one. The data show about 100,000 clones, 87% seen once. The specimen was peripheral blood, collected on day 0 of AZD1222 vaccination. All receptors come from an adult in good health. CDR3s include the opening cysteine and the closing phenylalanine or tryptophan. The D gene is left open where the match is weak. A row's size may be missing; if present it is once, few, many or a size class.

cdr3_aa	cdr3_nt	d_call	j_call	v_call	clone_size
CAWSVHPSRGTNQPQHF	TGTGCCTGGAGTGTTCACCCCTCGCGGGGTACGAATCAGCCCCAGCATTTT	.	TRBJ1-5	TRBV30	.
CASTFTGTGSYEQYF	TGTGCCAGCACCTTCACCGGGACAGGGTCCTACGAGCAGTACTTC	TRBD1	TRBJ2-7	TRBV7-2	.
CAWTADLTLNTEAFF	TGTGCCTGGACGGCGGATTTGACACTGAACACTGAAGCTTTCTTT	.	TRBJ1-1	TRBV30	.
CASSEVVGTQYF	TGTGCCAGCAGTGAAGTTGTTGGGACCCAGTACTTC	.	TRBJ2-5	TRBV2	.
CASRRCGFEAFF	TGTGCAAGTCGCCGCTGCGGGTTTGAAGCTTTCTTT	.	TRBJ1-1	TRBV12-2	few
CASSLGPSSGNTIYF	TGCGCCAGCAGCTTGGGACCAAGCTCTGGAAACACCATATATTTT	.	TRBJ1-3	TRBV5-1	.
CSVERGSPEYGYTF	TGCAGCGTTGAACGGGGGTCCCCTGAGTATGGCTACACCTTC	.	TRBJ1-2	TRBV29-1	.
CASRMGTEAFF	TGTGCCAGCAGGATGGGGACTGAAGCTTTCTTT	.	TRBJ1-1	TRBV12-3/TRBV12-4	.
CASSEGQGNTIYF	TGTGCCAGCAGTGAAGGACAGGGGAACACCATATATTTT	TRBD1	TRBJ1-3	TRBV2	.
CASSQGAGGSYEQYF	TGTGCCAGCAGCCAAGGGGCAGGGGGGTCTTACGAGCAGTACTTC	.	TRBJ2-7	TRBV3-1/TRBV3-2	.
CASSQVRNTIYF	TGTGCCAGCAGCCAAGTCAGAAACACCATATATTTT	.	TRBJ1-3	TRBV14	.
CAISESSGGSYGYTF	TGTGCCATCAGTGAGAGTTCAGGGGGCTCCTATGGCTACACCTTC	TRBD1	TRBJ1-2	TRBV10-3	.
CASSMGLAGDGELFF	TGTGCCAGCAGCATGGGACTAGCGGGAGACGGGGAGCTGTTTTTT	TRBD2	TRBJ2-2	TRBV11-3	.
CASSSGNYGYTF	TGTGCCAGCAGTTCCGGGAACTATGGCTACACCTTC	.	TRBJ1-2	TRBV6-5	once
CASSVGGYNQPQHF	TGTGCCAGCAGCGTAGGCGGATACAATCAGCCCCAGCATTTT	.	TRBJ1-5	TRBV9	.
CAWSVLAGPQPQHF	TGTGCCTGGAGTGTACTGGCAGGGCCTCAGCCCCAGCATTTT	.	TRBJ1-5	TRBV30	.
CASSPHTGYEQYF	TGTGCCAGCAGCCCCCATACGGGGTACGAGCAGTACTTC	.	TRBJ2-7	TRBV7-2	few
CASSVGQGHGNEQFF	TGTGCCAGCAGCGTAGGACAGGGTCATGGCAATGAGCAGTTCTTC	TRBD1	TRBJ2-1	TRBV9	.
CASSIDEGNQPQHF	TGTGCCAGTAGTATAGATGAGGGCAATCAGCCCCAGCATTTT	.	TRBJ1-5	TRBV19	.
CASSNSYGYTF	TGCGCCAGCAGCAACAGCTATGGCTACACCTTC	.	TRBJ1-2	TRBV5-1	once
CASSLQYQELDEQYF	TGCGCCAGCAGCTTACAATACCAGGAGTTAGACGAGCAGTACTTC	.	TRBJ2-7	TRBV5-1	.
CASSLIGREQFF	TGTGCCAGCAGCTTGATTGGGAGGGAGCAGTTCTTC	.	TRBJ2-1	TRBV7-8	.
CASSEDGTSSYEQYF	TGTGCCAGCAGTGAAGACGGGACTAGCTCCTACGAGCAGTACTTC	TRBD2	TRBJ2-7	TRBV6-1	.
CASSLGTSSTDTQYF	TGTGCCAGCAGCTTAGGGACCTCGAGCACAGATACGCAGTATTTT	.	TRBJ2-3	TRBV11-1	once
CSATPRGLSDEQFF	TGCAGCGCTACCCCCCGGGGACTATCAGATGAGCAGTTCTTC	TRBD2	TRBJ2-1	TRBV29-1	.
CASSEKKGLPADTQYF	TGCGCCAGCAGTGAAAAAAAGGGGCTACCGGCAGATACGCAGTATTTT	.	TRBJ2-3	TRBV10-1	.